This T cell receptor beta chain is from a study of blood T cell repertoires in COVID-19 (dated by TCRdb to the early 2020s). Turning to the overall study: Samples covering the acute and convalescent phases of COVID-19 were provided by collaborators in the United States, Italy and Spain. The prospective study material was composed of cDNA or gDNA derived from T cells, B-cell-depleted T cells, or PBMCs. Deeply sampled blood TCRbeta repertoires from subjects exposed to, actively infected with, or recovered from COVID-19 were included in the dataset. The repertoires were made available in a free public database intended to serve as a resource for research on the immune response to SARS-CoV-2. Samples were obtained from the ongoing ImmuneRACE study (first 160 participants) and from approximately 1,200 subjects provided by 6 global collaborators. Sample metadata almost always included a de-identified subject ID, COVID-19 status, age in years and sex. Where HLA class I and class II types were available, the types were taken from metadata supplied by the sample provider, not from assay-based typing.

Beyond this particular receptor, the publication reports: How much clinical and demographic metadata was included differed by source and by participant, and the metadata was provided uncurated.

The collaborating institutions used their own protocols to collect whole blood in K2EDTA tubes. Collaborator samples were shipped for TCRbeta analysis as frozen whole blood, isolated PBMCs, or DNA extracted from either sample type. Turning to this clone: Its antigen specificity is not known. Base qualities were left out, and no much larger clone turns up one base away.

V loses 5 bases at its end and J loses 5 bases; junction bases beyond the gene matches: 8. CDR1 and CDR2, looked up from the germline V gene, are SGHTA and FQGTGA. Taken from cysteine to phenylalanine, the CDR3 has 14 residues. The read is trimmed to its CDR3 DNA, 42 bases read in frame from base 1. The immunoSEQ Assay, a bias-controlled multiplex PCR, was used to amplify TCRbeta CDR3 regions from genomic DNA. The published analysis was carried out like this. The number of nucleated cells in each sample was estimated by amplification of reference gene primers within the assay. Sequence reads were collapsed and filtered to measure the absolute abundance of every unique TCRbeta CDR3 rearrangement. Productive Simpson clonality was computed per sample as the square root of Simpson's diversity index over productive rearrangements. TCRdb took this table from immuneACCESS and kept in-frame rearrangements with V and J called. Such tables lack part of the clones; where checked against another copy, unresolved V genes explain under half of the gap, and the rest is unexplained. That table is the source of V, J and clone size, and D and trimming were worked out from the DNA. This sample is represented by roughly 250,000 clones; 65% to 85% of them were singletons. Around 3.6% of the sample lies in the top ten.

This TCR derives from a woman aged 40-49 years with active or convalescent COVID-19. The sequence is built from TRBV7-3 and TRBJ1-2, and 7 junctional nucleotides match TRBD1. Sequencing was performed on peripheral blood. The DNA reads TGTGCCAGCAGCCCACAGGGGAGTTCATATGGCTACACCTTC. Its translation reads: CASSPQGSSYGYTF.